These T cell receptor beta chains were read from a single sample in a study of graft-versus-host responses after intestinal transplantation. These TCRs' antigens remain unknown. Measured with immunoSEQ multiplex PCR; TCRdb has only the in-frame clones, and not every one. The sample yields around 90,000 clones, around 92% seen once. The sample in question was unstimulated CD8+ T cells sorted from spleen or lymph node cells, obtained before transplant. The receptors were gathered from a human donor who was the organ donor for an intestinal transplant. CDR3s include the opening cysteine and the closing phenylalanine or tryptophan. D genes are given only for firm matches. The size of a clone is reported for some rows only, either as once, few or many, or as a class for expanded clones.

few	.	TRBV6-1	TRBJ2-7	CASSERDVSYEQYF	TGTGCCAGCAGTGAGCGGGATGTATCCTACGAGCAGTACTTC
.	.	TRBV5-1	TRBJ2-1	CASREGGVHEQFF	TGCGCCAGCAGGGAAGGAGGGGTCCATGAGCAGTTCTTC
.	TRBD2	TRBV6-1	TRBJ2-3	CASSGLLAGVTDTQYF	TGTGCCAGCAGTGGATTGCTAGCGGGAGTCACAGATACGCAGTATTTT
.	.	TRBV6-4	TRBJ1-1	CASLNRDRTEAFF	TGTGCCAGCCTAAACAGGGATAGAACTGAAGCTTTCTTT
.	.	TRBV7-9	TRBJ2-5	CASSLVSDSRETQYF	TGTGCCAGCAGCTTAGTAAGTGACAGTCGAGAGACCCAGTACTTC
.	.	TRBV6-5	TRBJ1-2	CASSIGPVSRVGYTF	TGTGCCAGCAGTATAGGTCCAGTCTCACGGGTCGGCTACACCTTC
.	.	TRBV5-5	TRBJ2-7	CASSADGRAEYF	TGTGCCAGCAGCGCGGACGGACGAGCGGAATACTTC
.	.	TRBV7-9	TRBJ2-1	CASSFGRGEQFF	TGTGCCAGCAGCTTCGGGAGAGGCGAGCAGTTCTTC
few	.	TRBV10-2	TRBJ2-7	CASSELLASYEQYF	TGCGCCAGCAGTGAACTACTAGCTTCCTACGAGCAGTACTTC
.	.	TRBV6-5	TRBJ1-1	CASSYHKNTEAFF	TGTGCCAGCAGTTACCACAAGAACACTGAAGCTTTCTTT
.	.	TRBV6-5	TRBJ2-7	CASSSFPYEQYF	TGTGCCAGCAGTTCCTTTCCCTACGAGCAGTACTTC
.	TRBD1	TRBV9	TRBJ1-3	CASSVGRDSSGNTIYF	TGTGCCAGCAGCGTAGGTAGGGACAGCTCTGGAAACACCATATATTTT
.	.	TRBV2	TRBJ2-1	CASRGPSYNEQFF	TGTGCCAGCAGGGGGCCCTCCTACAATGAGCAGTTCTTC
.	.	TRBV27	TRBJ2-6	CASSLVPTVSGANVLTF	TGTGCCAGCAGTTTAGTACCGACAGTCTCTGGGGCCAACGTCCTGACTTTC
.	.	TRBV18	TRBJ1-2	CASSPTRHRGRYGYTF	TGTGCCAGCTCACCAACGAGACACCGGGGTCGGTATGGCTACACCTTC
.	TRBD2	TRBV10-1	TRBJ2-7	CASSEPGDYHYLYEQYF	TGCGCCAGCAGTGAGCCCGGGGACTACCACTACTTATACGAGCAGTACTTC
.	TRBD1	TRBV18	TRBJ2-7	CASSLGDRGKYEQYF	TGTGCCAGCTCACTCGGGGACAGGGGGAAATACGAGCAGTACTTC
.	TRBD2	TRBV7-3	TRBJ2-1	CASSPGLAGVYEQFF	TGTGCCAGCAGCCCGGGACTAGCGGGAGTATATGAGCAGTTCTTC
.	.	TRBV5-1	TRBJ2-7	CASSLIKLQEGRISYEQYF	TGCGCCAGCAGCCTTATAAAACTACAAGAGGGGAGGATCTCCTACGAGCAGTACTTC
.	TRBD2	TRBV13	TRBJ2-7	CASTSRRLAGGPRISYEQYF	TGTGCCAGCACCTCCCGGAGACTAGCGGGGGGCCCACGAATCTCCTACGAGCAGTACTTC
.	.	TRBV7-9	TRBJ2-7	CASSSGQSYEQYF	TGTGCCAGCAGCTCTGGACAGTCCTACGAGCAGTACTTC
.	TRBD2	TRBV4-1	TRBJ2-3	CASSQEGLAGAEGMDTDTQYF	TGCGCCAGCAGCCAGGAGGGACTAGCGGGGGCGGAGGGCATGGACACAGATACGCAGTATTTT
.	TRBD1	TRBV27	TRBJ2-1	CASSTMTGGYNEQFF	TGTGCCAGCAGTACCATGACAGGGGGGTACAATGAGCAGTTCTTC
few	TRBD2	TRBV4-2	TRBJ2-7	CASSQDPVGLAGGSYEQYF	TGTGCCAGCAGCCAAGATCCGGTAGGACTAGCGGGGGGCTCCTACGAGCAGTACTTC
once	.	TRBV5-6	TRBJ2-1	CASSLEFGGRGEQFF	TGTGCCAGCAGCTTGGAATTCGGGGGGCGGGGTGAGCAGTTCTTC
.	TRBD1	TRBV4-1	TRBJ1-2	CASSSRDSYGYTF	TGCGCCAGCAGCTCCCGGGACAGCTATGGCTACACCTTC
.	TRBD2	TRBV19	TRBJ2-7	CASGVSGFNEQYF	TGTGCCAGTGGGGTTAGCGGGTTTAACGAGCAGTACTTC
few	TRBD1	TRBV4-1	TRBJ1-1	CASSPVTGEAFF	TGCGCCAGCAGCCCCGTGACAGGGGAAGCTTTCTTT
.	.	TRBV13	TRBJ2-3	CASNDFNTDTQYF	TGTGCCAGCAATGACTTTAACACAGATACGCAGTATTTT
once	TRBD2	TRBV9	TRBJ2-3	CASSVALAGGADTQYF	TGTGCCAGCAGCGTAGCTCTAGCGGGAGGGGCGGATACGCAGTATTTT
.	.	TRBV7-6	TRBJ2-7	CASSLDSRDIKYF	TGTGCCAGCAGCTTAGACTCGCGGGATATAAAGTACTTC
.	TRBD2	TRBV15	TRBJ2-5	CATSSGGGQETQYF	TGTGCCACCAGCAGCGGGGGGGGGCAAGAGACCCAGTACTTC
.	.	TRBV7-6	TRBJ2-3	CASSSRGGVIPTLHGTDTQYF	TGTGCCAGCAGCAGTAGGGGGGGGGTAATTCCTACCCTACATGGCACAGATACGCAGTATTTT
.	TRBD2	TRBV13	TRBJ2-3	CASSWGRGGSDTQYF	TGTGCCAGCAGCTGGGGGCGGGGGGGATCAGATACGCAGTATTTT
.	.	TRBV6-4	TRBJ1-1	CASSVGHTGVGMILGTEAFF	TGTGCCAGCAGTGTGGGGCATACGGGTGTGGGGATGATTTTGGGCACTGAAGCTTTCTTT
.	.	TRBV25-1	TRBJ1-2	CASSEWGGAGYGYTF	TGTGCCAGCAGTGAATGGGGGGGCGCTGGGTATGGCTACACCTTC
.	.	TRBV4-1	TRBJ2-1	CASSQEWPGGVDEQFF	TGCGCCAGCAGCCAAGAATGGCCAGGAGGGGTTGATGAGCAGTTCTTC
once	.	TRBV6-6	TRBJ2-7	CASREWGGPSYEQYF	TGTGCCAGCAGGGAGTGGGGCGGACCCTCCTACGAGCAGTACTTC
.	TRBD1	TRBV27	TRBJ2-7	CASSLSIPGTGIYEQYF	TGTGCCAGCAGTTTATCGATTCCCGGGACAGGGATCTACGAGCAGTACTTC
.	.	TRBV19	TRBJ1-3	CASSEYLTGNTIYF	TGTGCCAGTAGTGAGTACTTGACTGGAAACACCATATATTTT
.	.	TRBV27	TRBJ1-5	CASRVARGQPQHF	TGTGCCAGCAGGGTGGCAAGGGGTCAGCCCCAGCATTTT
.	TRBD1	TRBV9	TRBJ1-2	CASSAHRGPPPVYGYTF	TGTGCCAGCAGCGCTCACAGGGGCCCCCCCCCGGTCTATGGCTACACCTTC
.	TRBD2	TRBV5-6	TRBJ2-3	CASSTNLAGGTDTQYF	TGTGCCAGCAGCACCAACTTAGCGGGGGGGACAGATACGCAGTATTTT
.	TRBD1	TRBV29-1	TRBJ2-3	CSVTQQGAGTDTQYF	TGCAGCGTTACTCAACAGGGGGCTGGGACAGATACGCAGTATTTT
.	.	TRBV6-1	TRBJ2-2	CASSEAWVSGLAGELFF	TGTGCCAGCAGTGAAGCGTGGGTATCGGGATTAGCCGGGGAGCTGTTTTTT
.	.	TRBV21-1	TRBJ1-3	CASSKDRTVGNTIYF	TGTGCCAGCAGCAAAGATAGGACAGTCGGAAACACCATATATTTT
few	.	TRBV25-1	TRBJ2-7	CASSEIGATLYEQYF	TGTGCCAGCAGTGAAATTGGGGCCACCCTCTACGAGCAGTACTTC
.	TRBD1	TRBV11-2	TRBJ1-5	CASSLTRDRGQPQHF	TGTGCCAGCAGCTTAACCCGGGACAGGGGACAGCCCCAGCATTTT
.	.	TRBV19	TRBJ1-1	CASSIQGIWTEAFF	TGTGCCAGTAGTATCCAGGGTATTTGGACTGAAGCTTTCTTT
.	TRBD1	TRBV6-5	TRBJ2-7	CASSDRVRDEQYF	TGTGCCAGCAGTGACAGGGTTCGAGACGAGCAGTACTTC
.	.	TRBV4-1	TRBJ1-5	CASSQRNSNQPQHF	TGCGCCAGCAGCCAACGTAATAGCAATCAGCCCCAGCATTTT
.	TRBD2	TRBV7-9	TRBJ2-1	CASSPEPVRTSLSEQFF	TGTGCCAGCAGCCCCGAACCCGTTCGGACTAGCTTGAGTGAGCAGTTCTTC
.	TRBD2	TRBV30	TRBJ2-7	CAWSEVAGVSYEQYF	TGTGCCTGGAGTGAGGTAGCGGGAGTTTCCTACGAGCAGTACTTC
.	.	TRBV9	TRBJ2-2	CASSVVEANTGELFF	TGTGCCAGCAGCGTAGTGGAGGCGAACACCGGGGAGCTGTTTTTT
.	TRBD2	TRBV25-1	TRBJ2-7	CASEGGRAYEQYF	TGTGCCAGCGAGGGAGGGAGGGCCTACGAGCAGTACTTC
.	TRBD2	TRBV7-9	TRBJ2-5	CASSLDITWAGGRETQYF	TGTGCCAGCAGCTTAGATATCACCTGGGCGGGGGGGCGAGAGACCCAGTACTTC
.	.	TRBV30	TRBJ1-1	CAWSETRVGWSTEAFF	TGTGCCTGGAGTGAAACCAGGGTCGGGTGGAGCACTGAAGCTTTCTTT